Below, one T cell receptor beta chain is given with its context. The antigen remains undetermined. Per the germline V gene, CDR1 is SGHTA and CDR2 is FQGTGA. The V end was cut by 5 bases, the J end by 6 bases, with 11 bases between. The CDR3 sequence is 12 residues long. This record belongs to a study of cytomegalovirus exposure and HLA in healthy donors. Produced via immunoSEQ multiplex PCR; TCRdb's table is partial and in-frame only. The table includes around 71,000 clones, 94% detected once. Study observations and caveats: Investigators reported under 200 TCR beta chains as tied to cytomegalovirus. In vitro assays verified that three CMV-associated chains recognized CMV antigens specifically. Per published reports, the classifier diagnosed cytomegalovirus status with high specificity and sensitivity.

The V call is TRBV7-3, the J call TRBJ2-7; D is ambiguous. The sequence derives from a man aged 18 to 29 in good health and CMV-seropositive. The specimen was PBMCs. The CDR3 DNA sequence: TGTGCCAGCAGCCCTGGAGTCGGCGAGCAGTACTTC. As protein: CASSPGVGEQYF.